The TCR beta chain under discussion was sequenced for a study of cytomegalovirus exposure and HLA in healthy donors (dated 2017 in TCRdb). In terms of the full investigation: According to an earlier analysis of 550 to 700 of the donors, 150 million to 200 million T cells yielded roughly 100 million unique TCR beta sequences and 276 Gb of sequence data. Every discovery cohort repertoire had been produced on one sequencing platform. A separate validation cohort of 100 to 150 different subjects was used in addition to the roughly 700-subject first cohort. Using immunosequencing, the study profiled T cell repertoires from around 670 subjects and related those repertoires to cytomegalovirus serostatus. Class I and class II HLA loci were covered by the typing at four-digit resolution. Among the roughly 430 genotyped donors, approximately 77% belonged to the genetic ancestry cluster associated with self-reported Caucasian donors. In a later genetic analysis, genome-wide SNP genotypes for about 55% of the roughly 700 donors were used, and that subset was treated as a discovery cohort. High-throughput TCR immunosequencing, statistical association of individual TCRs with disease status, and machine learning were combined to predict cytomegalovirus infection status. The study aimed to test whether signatures of past pathogen exposure could be identified by cataloging public T cell receptors. Approximately 300 gigabases of sequencing data and tens of millions of unique TCR sequences made up an early release that covered approximately 620 HLA-typed donors. Among about 370 genotyped donors of the cohort, an average of around 250,000 unique TCR beta nucleotide sequences was sequenced per donor, of which 15% to 20% were non-productive. In a later analysis, previously published TCR beta repertoires from 550 to 750 donors were re-analyzed and high-resolution HLA genotyping was added so that TCR occurrence patterns could be studied. Rather than using new phenotypic data, the later analysis identified candidate immune exposures from TCR beta sequences and from how often those sequences occurred across donors. Four or five DR-DQ haplotypes were handled as single units for association and clustering because linkage in the cohort was strong. The number of typed donors differed by locus: roughly 629-640 for A, B, C, DRB1 and DQB1; 500 to 550 for DQA1; 606 for DPA1; and roughly 490 for DPB1. Alongside the repertoire data, information on donor age, sex, ethnicity and CMV serostatus was compiled. An earlier analysis of more than 450 of the donors used high-throughput TCR beta sequencing to judge whether each TCR beta V gene segment behaved as functional or pseudogenic.

On this clone itself: Its cognate antigen has yet to be identified. No base quality information exists; no much larger clone differs at one position.

In total, roughly 710 healthy bone marrow donors made up the cohort. At the time of sampling, all cohort members were nominally healthy, though unrecorded immune exposures were likely present. The donor tested CMV seropositive and was one of the 289 seropositive cohort members. A peripheral blood sample was provided by each donor, and peripheral blood mononuclear cells were used for TCR beta sequencing. The Qiagen DNeasy Blood Extraction Kit was used to extract genomic DNA from the blood cell samples. The library was obtained by the immunoSEQ multiplex PCR assay. For the multiplex PCR, a mixture combining 60 forward primers for TCR Vbeta segments and 13 reverse primers for TCR Jbeta segments was used. Amplification of the CDR3 region of rearranged TCR beta genes was performed with a multiplex PCR assay on genomic DNA. Amplified TCR beta libraries were sequenced as 87-base-pair reads on the Illumina HiSeq System. The study's processing was this. A later analysis tallied 75 million to 85 million unique TCR beta chains across the 666 repertoires, and approximately 9.9 million of those chains were shared by two or more donors. Raw reads were error-corrected and collapsed into unique sequences with a nearest-neighbor algorithm that merged closely related sequences to remove PCR and sequencing errors. V, D and J gene segments were assigned by aligning CDR3 sequences to IMGT reference sequences. For a sequence to be retained, at least a six-nucleotide match to both a V gene segment and a J gene segment was required. Rearrangements were classified as productive when the CDR3 lacked stop codons and remained in frame with V and J, and all other rearrangements were classified as non-productive. Following IMGT convention, CDR3 was defined as the stretch from the second conserved V-encoded cysteine to the conserved J-encoded phenylalanine. The earlier analysis of about 500 of the donors excluded sequences that lacked an unambiguous match to a single V gene segment. In an earlier analysis of several hundred of the donors, a V segment was called functional when productive rearrangements were above 56.7%, and segregating when the standard deviation between donors exceeded 5%. A statistical classification framework was built for diagnosing cytomegalovirus status from the catalog of TCR beta chain sequences. V and J gene assignment, in a later analysis, came from comparing TCR nucleotide sequences with IMGT/GENE-DB human TR gene sequences. The TCRdist pipeline was used in a later analysis to assign CDR3 sequences and most-parsimonious VDJ recombination scenarios. In a later analysis, each TCR beta chain was defined by its CDR3 amino acid sequence together with its V-gene family, and reads lacking a unique V-gene family were excluded. A later analysis removed 500 to 600 highly shared, low-generation-probability nucleotide sequences to deal with suspected cross-contamination and a sequencing artifact. For each public chain, a later analysis derived a clonal expansion index from normalized ranks of inferred template counts within each repertoire. A later analysis computed generation probabilities with a VDJ recombination model fitted to out-of-frame rearrangements, and checked the results against IGoR. In a later analysis, TCR-TCR, TCR-HLA and TCR-CMV co-occurrence was scored with hypergeometric tests, and a repertoire-size bias correction was applied to TCR pairs. A later analysis estimated false discovery rates by permuting HLA or CMV assignments 20 times. In a later analysis, co-occurring TCRs were grouped using DBSCAN, and TCRdist sequence similarity was added for clustering within HLA-allele-positive subsets. Repertoires with fewer than 30,000 or more than 120,000 public chains, plus five repertoires with anomalous nucleotide sharing, were excluded from co-occurrence clustering. TCRdb stores this immuneACCESS table with in-frame sequences only. Part of the clones is absent; in the studies checked, under half of the shortfall reflects unresolved V genes, and no reason is known for the rest. Clone size and the V and J calls come from that table; the DNA yielded D and trimming. The sample data list tens of thousands of clones, and roughly 70% of these were observed just once. About 8.9% of the sample belongs to the ten largest clones.

Counted from cysteine to phenylalanine, this CDR3 has 13 amino acids. Only the CDR3 DNA stays, 39 bases, in frame from base 1. According to the germline V gene (reference sequence), CDR1 reads MNHEY and CDR2 reads SMNVEV. V loses 6 bases at its end and J loses 3 bases; junction bases beyond the gene matches: 0. General findings and caveats noted by the study authors: The 87-base-pair reads could not distinguish some IMGT-functional V segments, including TRBV6-2 and TRBV6-3, so those segments were excluded. In a later genetic analysis, a missense DCLRE1C variant was associated with V-gene and J-gene trimming of TCR beta chains, and the association was replicated in an independent cohort. A total of 164 TCR beta chains were listed by the study as associated with cytomegalovirus. Specific HLA alleles were associated with 15,000 to 20,000 TCR beta sequences at a false discovery rate of 0.05 in a later analysis. A cluster of highly shared sequence variants was judged likely to be a technical artifact of the sequencing pipeline. Some 15 rarely observed V segments, including chromosome 9 orphons, were excluded from the earlier analysis of some 590 of the donors because counts were too low. Broadly in line with IMGT annotations, most TCR beta V segments showed up in productive rearrangements about 90% or about 30% of the time in an earlier analysis of about 500 of the donors. Most CMV-associated TCR beta chains appeared to be HLA-restricted in a later analysis, and the HLA associations seemed to be driven largely by CMV exposure. The only immune exposure information available for the cohort was CMV serostatus. A further reported finding was that TCR beta sequences accurately predicted the HLA-A and HLA-B alleles for most subjects in the first cohort. Strong co-occurrence of HLA alleles, especially DR and DQ, made assigning TCR associations to individual alleles difficult. Because HLA typing was unavailable for some donors at each locus, only the typed subset was used in association tests. In a later analysis, HLA-associated TCR beta chains were found to be more clonally expanded and to have lower generation probabilities than equally common non-associated chains. The classifier was reported to diagnose cytomegalovirus status with high specificity and sensitivity in both the original and validation cohorts. In a later analysis, TCR association rates were found to vary across HLA loci, with the most associated TCRs seen for DRB1 alleles and the fewest for HLA-C alleles. In a later genetic analysis, fewer N-insertions in productive TCRs were reported among donors in an Asian-associated ancestry cluster than the 666-donor mean. Most TCR sequences were observed very rarely across donors, whereas some public TCRs were present in many individuals. A few of the identified cytomegalovirus-associated TCR beta chains were confirmed in vitro to be specific for cytomegalovirus antigens. A later analysis reported that several top co-occurrence clusters appeared linked to parvovirus B19, influenza, CMV and Epstein-Barr virus. Only TCR beta chains were sequenced in this cohort, and the absence of alpha or paired-chain data limited detectable features. According to the authors, the approach could potentially be generalized to other disease states and immunological phenotypes. Presence/absence analyses assumed roughly uniform sequencing depth across donors, an assumption that may not hold. Correlated functional status among segregating V segments might be attributable to linkage disequilibrium, but an unknown experimental factor could not be ruled out.

The receptor was derived from a woman aged 45-59 years in good health and CMV-seropositive. The rearrangement combines TRBV27 with TRBJ2-3, with TRBD1 matching 10 junction bases. Sequenced input: PBMCs. The CDR3 has the sequence CASRGQGTDTQYF. The bases read TGTGCCAGCAGGGGACAGGGGACAGATACGCAGTATTTT.